This T cell receptor (beta chain) is drawn from a study of cytomegalovirus exposure and HLA in healthy donors. PCR primers comprised 60 Vbeta and 13 Jbeta primers. Method: immunoSEQ multiplex PCR; TCRdb's copy keeps in-frame clones and lacks some. The sample contains about 130,000 clones, just under 80% of which appear only once. What was sequenced was PBMCs. This sequence originates from a man younger than 40 in good health and CMV-seronegative.

This CDR3 is CASSFSGTGSYNEQFF. CDR3 bases: TGTGCCAGCAGTTTTTCAGGAACAGGTTCCTACAATGAGCAGTTCTTC. The V and J genes are TRBV27 and TRBJ2-1, with a possible D match to TRBD1 (5 bases). The CDR3 contains 16 residues. In germline, CDR1 is MNHEY, CDR2 SMNVEV (reference sequence). With 3 bases removed from V and 1 base from J, the gap between germline ends came to 13 bases.